This T cell receptor (beta chain) stems from a study of blood T cells in healthy people across ages. This clonotype showed up just once. Primers used in a second PCR of about 7 to 11 cycles were a sample-barcoded 5' primer and a J-beta primer mix. Each CDR3 protein gets one entry after TCRdb re-called the 5' RACE reads with MiXCR. In the table there are some 640,000 distinct CDR3 sequences, over 45% of which are singletons. The people who gave samples were healthy Caucasians from Russia, aged roughly 6 to 90. After removal of 1 base from V and 4 bases from J, the junction contained 6 bases not matched to a gene. From germline, CDR1 is LNHNV and CDR2 YYDKDF (reference sequence). The CDR3 consists of 17 residues.

What was sequenced was blood. The chain joins TRBV15 to TRBJ2-3, with TRBD1 identical over 12 bases. The TCR comes from a woman aged 60-75 years in good health. CDR3 nucleotide sequence: TGTGCCACCAGCAGAGGTGGGGACAGGGGGCGCTCAGATACGCAGTATTTT. Its translation: CATSRGGDRGRSDTQYF. The complete variable domain, with remaining parts taken from reference TRBV15 and TRBJ2-3, reads DAMVIQNPRYQVTQFGKPVTLSCSQTLNHNVMYWYQQKSSQAPKLLFHYYDKDFNNEADTPDNFQSRRPNTSFCFLDIRSPGLGDTAMYLCATSRGGDRGRSDTQYFGPGTRLTVL.